Each of the 32 T cell receptor beta chains below was sequenced from the same sample in a study of post-analysis software for immune sequencing data. General study results and limits: Four to six TRBV segments were significantly more frequent in patients than in controls. TRBV5-6, TRBV5-1 and TRBV20-1 were among these segments.

Each TCR beta cDNA library carried unique molecular identifiers. TCRdb used MiXCR to reprocess the PCR reads, holding one entry per CDR3 protein. The table has hundreds of thousands of distinct CDR3 sequences, roughly 50% seen once. What these receptors recognize is not known. The sample taken for sequencing was blood. Every receptor here comes from a girl aged 10 to 17 with multiple sclerosis.

CDR3 sequence: CASSWEQGWQTQYF. CDR3 DNA sequence: TGTGCCAGCAGCTGGGAACAGGGGTGGCAGACCCAGTACTTC. The chain couples TRBV5-6 to TRBJ2-5; 7 nucleotides line up with TRBD1. Losses at the gene ends were 3 bases for V and 6 bases for J; bases not matched to a gene: 8. This CDR3 comprises 14 residues. The V gene's germline CDR1 is SGHDT and CDR2 YYEEEE. Full variable domain (outside the CDR3, taken from reference TRBV5-6 and TRBJ2-5): DAGVTQSPTHLIKTRGQQVTLRCSPKSGHDTVSWYQQALGQGPQFIFQYYEEEERQRGNFPDRFSGHQFPNYSSELNVNALLLGDSALYLCASSWEQGWQTQYFGPGTRLLVL.

This clonotype was counted between two and nine times. Mismatch with germline at one junction end may stem from a read error. The chain joins TRBV25-1 to TRBJ2-4, with D perhaps TRBD1 or TRBD2 (6 bases each). The CDR3 runs 17 residues. The germline V gene encodes CDR1 MGHDK and CDR2 SYGVNS. The CDR3 loop is CANSERSAGTTKNIQYF. The CDR3 coding sequence is TGTGCCAACAGTGAGAGGTCTGCGGGGACAACCAAAAACATTCAGTACTTC.

The chain is built from TRBV12-3 or TRBV12-4 and TRBJ1-5, with D hard to call. The V end was cut by 4 bases, the J end by 5 bases, with 9 bases between. The CDR3 sequence is 13 residues long. The CDR3 protein is CASSSEEHQPQHF. For the CDR3, the DNA is TGTGCCAGCAGTTCGGAGGAGCATCAGCCCCAGCATTTT.

This chain uses TRBV20-1 with TRBJ2-5; TRBD2 aligns across 10 bases. The J call may be mistaken, given a closer DNA end match to TRBJ2-7. This CDR3 contains 15 residues. Germline V gene lookup returns CDR1 DFQATT and CDR2 SNEGSKA (reference sequence). The CDR3 loop is CSAKTTSGFLYEQYF. The CDR3 DNA sequence: TGCAGTGCAAAAACGACTAGCGGGTTTTTGTACGAGCAGTACTTC.

This clonotype has just a few counts. V and J are TRBV5-1 and TRBJ2-7, with D possibly being TRBD2 (5 bases). Germline V gives CDR1 SGHRS, CDR2 YFSETQ. Trimming shortened V by 0 bases and J by 2 bases, and 12 bases separated the two germline ends. The CDR3 covers 15 residues. CDR3 region: CASSLEVGAAYEQYF. CDR3 bases: TGCGCCAGCAGCTTGGAGGTTGGAGCGGCCTACGAGCAGTACTTC.

V usage is TRBV7-8 and J usage is TRBJ2-5, with a weak D call TRBD2 (5 bases). Trimming left V 3 bases short and J 2 bases short, with 16 bases between. This CDR3 spans 16 amino acids. The germline V gene has CDR1 SGHVS and CDR2 FQNEAQ. CDR3 DNA: TGTGCCAGCAGCTTCATCCGGCACGACTATCAAGAGACCCAGTACTTC. Protein product: CASSFIRHDYQETQYF.

The genes are TRBV3-1 and TRBJ2-3, with 12 bases fitting TRBD2. The CDR3 is 16 residues long. CDR1 is LGHDT, CDR2 YNNKEL, per germline (reference sequence). V gave up 3 bases and J gave up 6 bases; unmatched junction bases: 7. CDR3 region: CASSHLAGGMTDTQYF. The CDR3 coding sequence is TGTGCCAGCAGCCACCTAGCGGGGGGGATGACGGATACGCAGTATTTT.

The V and J genes are TRBV6-6 and TRBJ2-4, with TRBD1 as a possible D gene (6 bases). CDR1 is MNHNY, CDR2 SVGAGI, per germline (reference sequence). The CDR3 has 11 residues. The germline V and J ends were trimmed by 4 bases and 13 bases, with 11 bases remaining between them. The CDR3 protein is CASSSGTIQYF. CDR3 nucleotide sequence: TGTGCCAGCAGTTCCGGGACAATACAGTACTTC.

CDR3 residues: CASSRNVGTGPNYGYTF. The CDR3 bases are TGCGCCAGCAGTCGGAATGTCGGGACAGGACCAAACTATGGCTACACCTTC. This chain joins TRBV5-1 and TRBJ1-2; 8 nucleotides align to TRBD1. Trimming at V came to 5 bases and at J to 2 bases, leaving 14 bases not matched to a gene. CDR3 size: 17 residues. Germline CDR1 reads SGHRS; CDR2 reads YFSETQ.

This clonotype has just a few counts. V gene TRBV29-1 combines with J gene TRBJ2-7; 9 positions match TRBD1. The CDR3 contains 16 residues. Germline trimming cut 4 bases from V and 5 bases from J; bases unmatched to any gene: 15. Germline CDR1 is SQVTM and CDR2 is ANQGSEA. Written as DNA, the CDR3 is TGCAGCGTTGCGTCCCCGCTCGGGACAGGGATCAACGAGCAGTACTTC. Protein: CSVASPLGTGINEQYF.

This chain joins TRBV15 and TRBJ2-2; 10 bases agree with TRBD1. Germline lookup yields CDR1 LNHNV and CDR2 YYDKDF (reference sequence). The V and J ends lost 8 bases and 5 bases, in that order; junction bases with no gene match: 8. The CDR3 runs to 15 residues. The CDR3 coding sequence is TGTGCCACCCACTTGGGGACAGGGGAGACCGGGGAGCTGTTTTTT. Translation: CATHLGTGETGELFF.

The J gene is TRBJ2-1, the V gene TRBV20-1, with 9 bases lining up with TRBD2. The trim removed 3 bases at V and 2 bases at J, leaving 2 bases unmatched. This CDR3 spans 14 amino acids. Looked up from germline, CDR1 is DFQATT and CDR2 is SNEGSKA (reference sequence). DNA of the CDR3: TGCAGTGCTAGCCGACTAGCGGCCTACAATGAGCAGTTCTTC. Translating gives CSASRLAAYNEQFF.

The chain combines TRBV20-1 with TRBJ1-5; TRBD1 matches 8 bases. After removal of 3 bases from V and 2 bases from J, the junction contained 12 bases not matched to a gene. The germline gives CDR1 DFQATT, CDR2 SNEGSKA (reference sequence). The CDR3 length is 17 residues. The CDR3: CSARGTTQGARNQPQHF. The CDR3 nucleotides are TGCAGTGCTAGGGGTACAACTCAGGGGGCCCGCAATCAGCCCCAGCATTTT.

This clonotype was detected a few times. This chain connects TRBV11-2 to TRBJ2-6; 8 bases line up with TRBD1. V trimming: 4 bases; J trimming: 3 bases; junction bases outside the gene matches: 5. Germline CDR1 reads SGHAT; CDR2 reads FQNNGV. The CDR3 is made up of 16 amino acids. The CDR3 bases are TGTGCCAGCAGCTCGACAGGGGTTGGTGGGGCCAACGTCCTGACTTTC. Translated: CASSSTGVGGANVLTF. The full variable domain, with the rest looked up from reference TRBV11-2 and TRBJ2-6, is EAGVAQSPRYKIIEKRQSVAFWCNPISGHATLYWYQQILGQGPKLLIQFQNNGVVDDSQLPKDRFSAERLKGVDSTLKIQPAKLEDSAVYLCASSSTGVGGANVLTFGAGSRLTVL.

The rearrangement uses TRBV27 and TRBJ2-5; no reliable D call. Trimming left V 10 bases short and J 2 bases short, with 14 bases between. This CDR3 contains 13 residues. Germline V gene lookup returns CDR1 MNHEY and CDR2 SMNVEV (reference sequence). CDR3 loop: CATASLGQETQYF. The CDR3 DNA is TGTGCCACCGCGTCCCTGGGGCAAGAGACCCAGTACTTC.

V usage is TRBV29-1 and J usage is TRBJ2-3; TRBD1 might be the D (7 bases). The V end was cut by 3 bases, the J end by 4 bases, with 23 bases between. There are 17 residues in the CDR3. Germline V CDR1 and CDR2: SQVTM, ANQGSEA. CDR3: CSVDGNPQGKRADTQYF. The CDR3 DNA follows: TGCAGCGTTGACGGAAATCCACAGGGGAAGCGGGCAGATACGCAGTATTTT.

V is TRBV7-3 and J is TRBJ2-1, with D possibly TRBD2 on 6 matching bases. V was cut by 4 bases and J by 0 bases, with 10 bases left in between. In germline, CDR1 is SGHTA, CDR2 FQGTGA. The CDR3 contains 15 residues. CDR3 protein: CASSSPSDSYNEQFF. Here the CDR3 DNA reads TGTGCCAGCAGCTCGCCTAGCGACTCCTACAATGAGCAGTTCTTC. Using reference TRBV7-3 and TRBJ2-1 for the parts outside the CDR3, the full variable domain is GAGVSQTPSNKVTEKGKYVELRCDPISGHTALYWYRQSLGQGPEFLIYFQGTGAADDSGLPNDRFFAVRPEGSVSTLKIQRTERGDSAVYLCASSSPSDSYNEQFFGPGTRLTVL.

The chain's CDR3 is CASSVPGSYEQYF. DNA for the CDR3: TGTGCCAGCAGCGTGCCGGGCTCCTACGAGCAGTACTTC. The V call is TRBV7-2, the J call TRBJ2-7; D remains ambiguous. V gave up 5 bases and J gave up 0 bases, with 8 bases separating them. The CDR3 extends over 13 amino acids. Germline loops: CDR1 SGHTA, CDR2 FQGNSA.

This chain connects TRBV6-6 to TRBJ2-5; 10 nucleotides line up with TRBD2. This CDR3 region has 15 residues. V was pared by 8 bases and J by 11 bases, with 17 bases of the junction left unmatched. The germline V gene has CDR1 MNHNY and CDR2 SVGAGI (reference sequence). The CDR3 DNA follows: TGTGCCAGCTCGGGAAGGCTAGCGGGAGCATCCGGGCAGTACTTC. Translation: CASSGRLAGASGQYF.

The V and J genes are TRBV20-1 and TRBJ2-4; 10 positions agree with TRBD2. The CDR3 covers 17 residues. V shed 3 bases and J 0 bases; nucleotides not matched to a gene: 8. The germline CDR1 and CDR2 sequences are DFQATT and SNEGSKA (reference sequence). The CDR3 loop is CSARPHLAGGAKNIQYF. Written as DNA, the CDR3 is TGCAGTGCTAGGCCCCACTTAGCGGGGGGAGCCAAAAACATTCAGTACTTC.

A few counts support this clonotype. V usage is TRBV18 and J usage is TRBJ1-1, with TRBD1 identical over 7 bases. Germline loops: CDR1 KGHSH, CDR2 LQKENI. V was pared by 0 bases and J by 0 bases, with 4 bases of the junction left unmatched. The CDR3 is made up of 16 amino acids. The CDR3 spells CASSPPTGWMNTEAFF. The DNA of the CDR3 is TGTGCCAGCTCACCACCGACAGGGTGGATGAACACTGAAGCTTTCTTT.

J is TRBJ1-5 and V is TRBV2; D unclear. The germline V gene has CDR1 SNHLY and CDR2 FYNNEI. The CDR3 has 15 amino acids. V gave up 8 bases and J gave up 2 bases, with 16 bases separating them. The CDR3 DNA reads as TGTGCCAGCTTCCCCGGGCTCTCTGGCAATCAGCCCCAGCATTTT. The encoded protein is CASFPGLSGNQPQHF. Full variable domain (rest looked up from reference TRBV2 and TRBJ1-5): EPEVTQTPSHQVTQMGQEVILRCVPISNHLYFYWYRQILGQKVEFLVSFYNNEISEKSEIFDDQFSVERPDGSNFTLKIRSTKLEDSAMYFCASFPGLSGNQPQHFGDGTRLSIL.

V usage is TRBV9 and J usage is TRBJ2-7, with a tentative D call TRBD2 (6 bases). The CDR3 contains 15 residues. V lost 3 bases, J lost 0 bases, and 13 bases lay in between. CDR1 is SGDLS and CDR2 is YYNGEE in the germline V gene. In nucleotides, the CDR3 is TGTGCCAGCAGCGGAGGGACTTCCTACTCCTACGAGCAGTACTTC. Translated, it gives CASSGGTSYSYEQYF. The full variable domain, with the rest looked up from reference TRBV9 and TRBJ2-7, is DSGVTQTPKHLITATGQRVTLRCSPRSGDLSVYWYQQSLDQGLQFLIQYYNGEERAKGNILERFSAQQFPDLHSELNLSSLELGDSALYFCASSGGTSYSYEQYFGPGTRLTVT.

This rearrangement joins TRBV5-1 to TRBJ2-1, with 7 bases that match TRBD1. Germline assignment: CDR1 SGHRS and CDR2 YFSETQ. With V trimmed by 4 bases and J by 3 bases, 1 base remained unmatched. CDR3 size: 13 residues. The CDR3, as DNA: TGCGCCAGCAGCGGACAGGACTACAATGAGCAGTTCTTC. As protein: CASSGQDYNEQFF.

This clonotype has only a few counts. This chain uses TRBV3-1 with TRBJ2-7; TRBD2 might be the D (5 bases). CDR1 is LGHDT and CDR2 is YNNKEL in the germline V gene (reference sequence). V lost 0 bases, J lost 6 bases, and 27 bases lay in between. This CDR3 has 19 amino acids. Here the CDR3 DNA reads TGTGCCAGCAGCCAAGACTGGCCTTTTGTCTCCTCAACGGGGTCCGAGCAGTACTTC. Amino acid sequence: CASSQDWPFVSSTGSEQYF.

This clonotype is a singleton in its sample. This chain joins TRBV20-1 and TRBJ1-2; D perhaps matches TRBD1 (5 bases). Germline V gives CDR1 DFQATT, CDR2 SNEGSKA (reference sequence). Trimming pared 6 bases from V and 4 bases from J, leaving 12 bases between. The CDR3 runs 12 residues. CDR3 nucleotides: TGCAGTGCGACGGGGGGAGGCTATGGCTACACCTTC. Its protein product is CSATGGGYGYTF.

The rearrangement joins TRBV6-5 to TRBJ1-1, with 7 bases identical to TRBD1. This CDR3 region has 15 residues. Germline lookup yields CDR1 MNHEY and CDR2 SVGAGI. V trimming: 4 bases; J trimming: 1 base; junction bases outside the gene matches: 6. CDR3 region: CASSSPRDRNTEAFF. DNA for the CDR3: TGTGCCAGCAGTTCACCCCGGGACAGGAACACTGAAGCTTTCTTT.

This clonotype showed up just a few times. The V and J genes are TRBV12-3 or TRBV12-4 and TRBJ2-5, with 8 bases lining up with TRBD2. V lost 4 bases and J lost 1; bases outside the gene matches: 8. This CDR3 contains 16 residues. The CDR3 DNA sequence: TGTGCCAGCAGTTACCGCGGGGGGCGGCTCCAAGAGACCCAGTACTTC. Encoded protein: CASSYRGGRLQETQYF.

The CDR3: CASSVPSRETQYF. In nucleotides, the CDR3 is TGTGCCAGCAGCGTCCCTAGCCGAGAGACCCAGTACTTC. The genes are TRBV5-6 and TRBJ2-5; a weak D match, TRBD2 (5 bases). Between the trimmed V and J ends, which lost 4 bases and 4 bases, there was a span of 11 bases. The CDR3 runs 13 residues. The V gene's germline CDR1 is SGHDT and CDR2 YYEEEE.

The chain carries TRBV29-1 and TRBJ2-5, with D uncertain. V lost 6 bases, J lost 4 bases, and 12 bases lay in between. The CDR3 length is 12 residues. Germline CDR1 and CDR2: SQVTM and ANQGSEA. CDR3 coding DNA: TGCAGCGTGGCCGACTGGGGAGAGACCCAGTACTTC. It is translated as CSVADWGETQYF.

This chain connects TRBV29-1 to TRBJ2-5; possibly TRBD1 for D (5 bases). Per germline, CDR1 SQVTM and CDR2 ANQGSEA. Trimming pared 2 bases from V and 2 bases from J, leaving 9 bases between. This CDR3 has 13 residues. The CDR3: CSVERGRQETQYF. The CDR3 DNA sequence: TGCAGCGTTGAAAGGGGTCGGCAAGAGACCCAGTACTTC.

The rearrangement links TRBV6-5 to TRBJ1-1; no reliable D call. CDR1 MNHEY and CDR2 SVGAGI come from the germline V gene. Trimming stripped 10 bases from V and 3 bases from J, with 18 bases between. The CDR3 extends over 14 amino acids. The CDR3: CATSRTVGHTEAFF. The CDR3 nucleotides read TGTGCCACCTCACGGACCGTAGGGCACACTGAAGCTTTCTTT.